The 14 T cell receptor beta chains presented below share a single source sample, sequenced in a study of blood T cell repertoires in COVID-19. Libraries were prepared by immunoSEQ multiplex PCR; TCRdb keeps only in-frame clonotypes and omits some of them. Of 40,000 to 60,000 clones detected, approximately 84% appear once; the ten largest clones hold about 4.1%. Sequencing was done on a sample of peripheral blood. The source of these receptors is a man aged 50-59 years with active COVID-19.

CDR3: CASSTATSGTDTQYF. Written as DNA, the CDR3 is TGTGCCAGCAGCACAGCCACTAGCGGCACAGATACGCAGTATTTT. The rearrangement links TRBV14 to TRBJ2-3; 7 bases map to TRBD2. Losses at the gene ends were 5 bases for V and 1 base for J; bases not matched to a gene: 6. From germline, CDR1 is SGHDN and CDR2 FVKESK. The CDR3 has 15 residues. The entire variable domain, with the rest obtained from reference TRBV14 and TRBJ2-3, is as follows: EAGVTQFPSHSVIEKGQTVTLRCDPISGHDNLYWYRRVMGKEIKFLLHFVKESKQDESGMPNNRFLAERTGGTYSTLKVQPAELEDSGVYFCASSTATSGTDTQYFGPGTRLTVL.

The genes are TRBV27 and TRBJ1-2, with D perhaps matching TRBD1 (5 bases). The length of the CDR3 is 15 residues. Trimming took 6 bases from V and 6 from J, leaving 20 bases between them. Germline CDR1 MNHEY, CDR2 SMNVEV (reference sequence). Written as DNA, the CDR3 is TGTGCCAGCAGCACCCTAGGAGGGGCAATCGATGGCTACACCTTC. It encodes CASSTLGGAIDGYTF.

The chain employs TRBV9 and TRBJ1-6, with D maybe TRBD1 (5 bases). This CDR3 is built from 17 residues. CDR1 and CDR2 (germline): SGDLS, YYNGEE. V was cut by 2 bases and J by 0 bases, with 12 bases left in between. This chain's CDR3 is CASSVGPLSSYNSPLHF. Written as DNA, the CDR3 is TGTGCCAGCAGCGTGGGGCCTCTCAGCTCCTATAATTCACCCCTCCACTTT.

The chain is built from TRBV5-4 and TRBJ1-6; 10 bases line up with TRBD1. Germline CDR1 SGHNT, CDR2 YYREEE (reference sequence). Losses at the gene ends were 4 bases for V and 6 bases for J; bases not matched to a gene: 4. The CDR3 totals 15 residues. CDR3 protein: CASSTGQGGNSPLHF. DNA for the CDR3: TGTGCCAGCAGCACCGGACAGGGGGGTAATTCACCCCTCCACTTT.

The V and J genes are TRBV5-6 and TRBJ1-1; the match to TRBD1 covers 7 bases. Germline loops: CDR1 SGHDT, CDR2 YYEEEE. This CDR3 is built from 19 residues. V shed 0 bases and J 0 bases; nucleotides not matched to a gene: 14. CDR3 sequence (DNA): TGTGCCAGCAGCTTGGCCTGGGCAGGGGGGTATAATATGAACACTGAAGCTTTCTTT. Amino acid sequence: CASSLAWAGGYNMNTEAFF. Together with reference TRBV5-6 and TRBJ1-1, the CDR3 gives the full variable domain: DAGVTQSPTHLIKTRGQQVTLRCSPKSGHDTVSWYQQALGQGPQFIFQYYEEEERQRGNFPDRFSGHQFPNYSSELNVNALLLGDSALYLCASSLAWAGGYNMNTEAFFGQGTRLTVV.

The V gene is TRBV28, the J gene TRBJ1-2; maybe TRBD1 (5 bases). The CDR3 length is 13 residues. Trimming cost V 7 bases and J 7 bases, with 16 bases left between them. From germline, CDR1 is MDHEN and CDR2 SYDVKM. For the CDR3, the DNA is TGTGCCAGCACCCTAAGGGGTATAGGTGGCTACACCTTC. As protein: CASTLRGIGGYTF.

The rearrangement uses TRBV27 and TRBJ1-5; no clear D gene. V was pared by 5 bases and J by 7 bases, with 18 bases between. Per the germline V gene, CDR1 is MNHEY and CDR2 is SMNVEV (reference sequence). This CDR3 region has 15 residues. CDR3 sequence: CASSLTVKGGQPQHF. Here the CDR3 DNA reads TGTGCCAGCAGTCTCACCGTGAAGGGCGGGCAGCCCCAGCATTTT.

V is TRBV5-4 and J is TRBJ2-5, with 9 bases that match TRBD1. The junction had 9 bases not matched to a gene; V was cut back by 4 bases and J by 5 bases. The length of the CDR3 is 15 residues. The V gene's germline CDR1 is SGHNT and CDR2 YYREEE (reference sequence). This CDR3 is CASSQDRGVAETQYF. In DNA, the CDR3 is TGTGCCAGCAGCCAAGACAGGGGGGTTGCCGAGACCCAGTACTTC.

The genes are TRBV6-6 and TRBJ2-7; 8 nucleotides match TRBD2. V gave up 6 bases and J gave up 4 bases; unmatched junction bases: 8. This CDR3 comprises 14 residues. CDR1 and CDR2 (germline): MNHNY, SVGAGI (reference sequence). The CDR3 region has the DNA TGTGCCAGCAGCTCCGGCGGGGGGCGGTACGAGCAGTACTTC. This gives the protein CASSSGGGRYEQYF.

The chain couples TRBV10-1 to TRBJ2-7, with 10 bases fitting TRBD1. The CDR3 is 13 amino acids. The germline V gene has CDR1 WNHNN and CDR2 SYGVQD (reference sequence). The V gene end was trimmed by 6 bases and the J gene end by 5 bases; junction bases not matched to a gene: 4. The CDR3 protein is CASRAGTGDEQYF. In DNA form, the CDR3 reads TGCGCCAGCAGGGCCGGGACAGGGGACGAGCAGTACTTC.

The V gene is TRBV10-3, the J gene TRBJ2-3; 7 positions agree with TRBD1. The germline CDR1 and CDR2 sequences are ENHRY and SYGVKD. Trimming at V came to 7 bases and at J to 2 bases, leaving 12 bases not matched to a gene. The CDR3 is 16 amino acids. The CDR3 DNA reads TGTGCCATCAAAGGGTCGGGACAGCCCAACACAGATACGCAGTATTTT. Its protein product is CAIKGSGQPNTDTQYF.

The rearrangement uses TRBV19 and TRBJ2-7; D possibly corresponds to TRBD1 (5 bases). The CDR3 runs 12 residues. Trimming left V 8 bases short and J 3 bases short, with 11 bases between. Germline V gene sequence: CDR1 LNHDA, CDR2 SQIVND (reference sequence). CDR3 sequence (DNA): TGTGCCAGTGAAGGGGCAAGCTACGAGCAGTACTTC. It codes for CASEGASYEQYF.

Only a few counts were recorded for this clone. The rearrangement uses TRBV7-6 and TRBJ2-2, with TRBD2 matching over 7 bases. Unmatched junction bases numbered 0, after V lost 0 bases and J lost 5 bases. Germline V gives CDR1 SGHVS, CDR2 FNYEAQ. There are 14 residues in the CDR3. The CDR3 protein is CASSLARGTGELFF. The CDR3 DNA sequence: TGTGCCAGCAGCTTAGCGCGGGGGACCGGGGAGCTGTTTTTT.

The chain carries TRBV28 and TRBJ2-3; weak D call: TRBD2 (5 bases). This CDR3 has 12 residues. The V gene lost 6 bases and the J gene lost 4 bases, with 8 bases spanning the gap. Germline V lookup: CDR1 MDHEN, CDR2 SYDVKM. The CDR3 DNA reads TGTGCCAGCAGCGGGATCGCAGATACGCAGTATTTT. Translating gives CASSGIADTQYF.